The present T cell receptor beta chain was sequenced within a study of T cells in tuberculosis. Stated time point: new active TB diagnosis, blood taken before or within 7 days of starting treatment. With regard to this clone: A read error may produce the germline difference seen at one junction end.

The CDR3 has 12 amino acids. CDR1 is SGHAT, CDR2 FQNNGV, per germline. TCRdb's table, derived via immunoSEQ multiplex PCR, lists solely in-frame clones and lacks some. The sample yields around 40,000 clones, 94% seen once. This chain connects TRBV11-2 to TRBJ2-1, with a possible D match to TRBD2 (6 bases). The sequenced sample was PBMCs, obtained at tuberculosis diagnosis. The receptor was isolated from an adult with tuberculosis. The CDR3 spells CATSLGTYIPFF. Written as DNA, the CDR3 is TGTGCCACCAGCTTGGGGACTTATATTCCGTTCTTC.